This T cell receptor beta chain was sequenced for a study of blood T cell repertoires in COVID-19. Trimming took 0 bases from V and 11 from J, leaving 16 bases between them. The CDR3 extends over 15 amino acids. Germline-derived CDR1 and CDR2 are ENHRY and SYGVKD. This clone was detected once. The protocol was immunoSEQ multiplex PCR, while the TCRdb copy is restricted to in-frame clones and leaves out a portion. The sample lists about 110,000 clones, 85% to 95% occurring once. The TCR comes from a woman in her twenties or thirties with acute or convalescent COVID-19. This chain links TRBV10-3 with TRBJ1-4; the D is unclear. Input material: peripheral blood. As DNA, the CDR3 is TGTGCCATCAGTGAGTCGGGGAGGGAGGCCGCTAAACTGTTTTTT. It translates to CAISESGREAAKLFF.